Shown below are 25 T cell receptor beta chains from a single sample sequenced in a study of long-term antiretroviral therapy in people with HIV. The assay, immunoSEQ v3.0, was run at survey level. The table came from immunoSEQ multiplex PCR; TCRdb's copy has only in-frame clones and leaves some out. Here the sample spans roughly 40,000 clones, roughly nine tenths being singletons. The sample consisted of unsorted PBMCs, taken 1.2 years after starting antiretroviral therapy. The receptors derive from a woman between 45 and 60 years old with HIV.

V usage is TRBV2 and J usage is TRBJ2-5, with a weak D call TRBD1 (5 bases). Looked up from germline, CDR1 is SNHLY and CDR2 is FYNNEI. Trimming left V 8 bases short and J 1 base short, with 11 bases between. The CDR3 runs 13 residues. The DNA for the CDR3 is TGTGCCAGCCCATTAGACAGCCAAGAGACCCAGTACTTC. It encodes CASPLDSQETQYF. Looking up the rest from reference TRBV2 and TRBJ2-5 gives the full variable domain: EPEVTQTPSHQVTQMGQEVILRCVPISNHLYFYWYRQILGQKVEFLVSFYNNEISEKSEIFDDQFSVERPDGSNFTLKIRSTKLEDSAMYFCASPLDSQETQYFGPGTRLLVL.

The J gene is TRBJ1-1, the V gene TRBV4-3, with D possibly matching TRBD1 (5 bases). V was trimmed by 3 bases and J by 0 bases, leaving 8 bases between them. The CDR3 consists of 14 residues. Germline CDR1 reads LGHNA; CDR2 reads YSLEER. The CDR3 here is CASSHGTMNTEAFF. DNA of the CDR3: TGCGCCAGCAGCCACGGGACGATGAACACTGAAGCTTTCTTT.

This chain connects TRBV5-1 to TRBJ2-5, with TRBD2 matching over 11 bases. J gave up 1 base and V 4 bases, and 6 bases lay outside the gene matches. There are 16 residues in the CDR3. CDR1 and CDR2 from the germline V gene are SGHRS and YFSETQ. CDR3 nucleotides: TGCGCCAGCAGCGATTCCGGGACTAGCGGCCAAGAGACCCAGTACTTC. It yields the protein CASSDSGTSGQETQYF.

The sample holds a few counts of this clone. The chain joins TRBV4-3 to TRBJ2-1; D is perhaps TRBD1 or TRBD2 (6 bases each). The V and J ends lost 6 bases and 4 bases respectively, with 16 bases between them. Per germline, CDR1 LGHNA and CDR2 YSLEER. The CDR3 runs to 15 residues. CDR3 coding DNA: TGCGCCAGCAGTACGTCCGGGGGCAAATACAATGAGCAGTTCTTC. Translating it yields CASSTSGGKYNEQFF.

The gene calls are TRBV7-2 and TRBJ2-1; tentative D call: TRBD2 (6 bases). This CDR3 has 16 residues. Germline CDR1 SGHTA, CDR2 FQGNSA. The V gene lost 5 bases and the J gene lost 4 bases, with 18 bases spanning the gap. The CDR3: CASSTQGGTGYNEQFF. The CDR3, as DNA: TGTGCCAGCAGCACCCAGGGCGGGACGGGGTACAATGAGCAGTTCTTC.

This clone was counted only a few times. The CDR3 is CASSPNDYGYTF. The CDR3 DNA is TGTGCCAGCAGCCCAAATGACTATGGCTACACCTTC. The V gene is TRBV11-2, the J gene TRBJ1-2; D remains unclear. Germline CDR1 SGHAT, CDR2 FQNNGV. The CDR3 has 12 amino acids. V was clipped by 5 bases and J by 3 bases, with 7 bases between them.

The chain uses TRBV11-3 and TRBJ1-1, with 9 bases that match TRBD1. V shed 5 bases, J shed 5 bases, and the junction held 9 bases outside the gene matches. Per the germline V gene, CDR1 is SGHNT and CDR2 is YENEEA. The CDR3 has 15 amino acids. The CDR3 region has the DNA TGTGCCAGCAGCGAAAACGGGGACAGGGATACTGAAGCTTTCTTT. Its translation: CASSENGDRDTEAFF.

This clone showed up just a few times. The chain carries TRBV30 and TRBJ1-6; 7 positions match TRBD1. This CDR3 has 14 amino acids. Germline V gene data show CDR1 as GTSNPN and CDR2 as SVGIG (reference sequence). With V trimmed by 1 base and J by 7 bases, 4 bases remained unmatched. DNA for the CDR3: TGTGCCTGGAGTGCCGGACAGGCCAATTCACCCCTCCACTTT. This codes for CAWSAGQANSPLHF.

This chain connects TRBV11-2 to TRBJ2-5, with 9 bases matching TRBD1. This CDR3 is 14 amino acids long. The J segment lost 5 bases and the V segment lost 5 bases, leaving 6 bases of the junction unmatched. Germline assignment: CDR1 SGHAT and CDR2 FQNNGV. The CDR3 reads CASSPGQGGETQYF. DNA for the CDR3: TGTGCCAGCAGCCCGGGACAGGGTGGGGAGACCCAGTACTTC.

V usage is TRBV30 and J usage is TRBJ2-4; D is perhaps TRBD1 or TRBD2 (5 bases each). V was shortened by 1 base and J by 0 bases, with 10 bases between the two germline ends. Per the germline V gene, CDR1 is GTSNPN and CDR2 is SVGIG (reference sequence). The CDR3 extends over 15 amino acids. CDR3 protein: CAWSGGSLAKNIQYF. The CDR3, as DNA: TGTGCCTGGAGTGGGGGGTCCCTAGCCAAAAACATTCAGTACTTC. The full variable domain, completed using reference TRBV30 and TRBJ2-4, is SQTIHQWPATLVQPVGSPLSLECTVEGTSNPNLYWYRQAAGRGLQLLFYSVGIGQISSEVPQNLSASRPQDRQFILSSKKLLLSDSGFYLCAWSGGSLAKNIQYFGAGTRLSVL.

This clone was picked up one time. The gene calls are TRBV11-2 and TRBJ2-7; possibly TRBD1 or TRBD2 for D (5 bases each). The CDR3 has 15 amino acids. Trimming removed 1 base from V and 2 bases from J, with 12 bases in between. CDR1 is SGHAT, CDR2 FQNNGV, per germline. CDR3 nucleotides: TGTGCCAGCAGCTTAGTGGGTCAGGGACCCTACGAGCAGTACTTC. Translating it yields CASSLVGQGPYEQYF.

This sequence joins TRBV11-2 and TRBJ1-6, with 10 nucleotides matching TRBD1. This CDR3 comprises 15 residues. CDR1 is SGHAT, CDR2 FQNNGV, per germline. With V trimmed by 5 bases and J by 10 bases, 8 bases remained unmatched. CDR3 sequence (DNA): TGTGCCAGCAGCGTAATGACAGGGGGCCAGTCACCCCTCCACTTT. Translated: CASSVMTGGQSPLHF.

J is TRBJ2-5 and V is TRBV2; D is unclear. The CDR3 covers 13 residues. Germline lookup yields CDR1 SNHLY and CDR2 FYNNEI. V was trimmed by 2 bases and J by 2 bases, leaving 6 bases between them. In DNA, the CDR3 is TGTGCCAGCAGTGAAAACAGACAAGAGACCCAGTACTTC. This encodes CASSENRQETQYF.

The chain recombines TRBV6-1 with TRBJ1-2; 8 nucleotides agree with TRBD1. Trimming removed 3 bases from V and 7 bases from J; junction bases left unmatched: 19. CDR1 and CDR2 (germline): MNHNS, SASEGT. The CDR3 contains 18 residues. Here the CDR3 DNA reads TGTGCCAGCAGTGAGTCCGCCCCCAGGGGGCGCGAGGGGTTTGGCTACACCTTC. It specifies CASSESAPRGREGFGYTF.

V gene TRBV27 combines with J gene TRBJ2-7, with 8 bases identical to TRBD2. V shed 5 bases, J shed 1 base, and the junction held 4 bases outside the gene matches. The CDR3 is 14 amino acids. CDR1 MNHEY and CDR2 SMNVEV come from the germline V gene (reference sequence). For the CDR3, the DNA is TGTGCCAGCAGTGGCGGGGGGAAATCCTACGAGCAGTACTTC. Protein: CASSGGGKSYEQYF.

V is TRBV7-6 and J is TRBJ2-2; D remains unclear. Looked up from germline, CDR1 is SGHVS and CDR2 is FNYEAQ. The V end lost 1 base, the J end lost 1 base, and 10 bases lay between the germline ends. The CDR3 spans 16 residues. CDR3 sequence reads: CASSLEGSKNTGELFF. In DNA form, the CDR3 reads TGTGCCAGCAGCTTAGAAGGGTCGAAGAACACCGGGGAGCTGTTTTTT.

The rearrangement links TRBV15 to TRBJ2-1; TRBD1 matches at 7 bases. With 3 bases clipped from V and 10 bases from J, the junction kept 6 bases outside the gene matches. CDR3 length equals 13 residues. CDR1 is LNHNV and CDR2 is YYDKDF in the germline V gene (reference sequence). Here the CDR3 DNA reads TGTGCCACCAGCAGGTACAGGGGTGGGGAGCAGTTCTTC. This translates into CATSRYRGGEQFF.

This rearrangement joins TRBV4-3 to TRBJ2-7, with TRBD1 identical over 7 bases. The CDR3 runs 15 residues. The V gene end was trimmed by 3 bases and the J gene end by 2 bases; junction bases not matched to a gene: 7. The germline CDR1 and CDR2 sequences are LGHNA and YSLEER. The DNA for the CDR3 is TGCGCCAGCAGCCAGGACGACAGGGAAACCTACGAGCAGTACTTC. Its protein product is CASSQDDRETYEQYF.

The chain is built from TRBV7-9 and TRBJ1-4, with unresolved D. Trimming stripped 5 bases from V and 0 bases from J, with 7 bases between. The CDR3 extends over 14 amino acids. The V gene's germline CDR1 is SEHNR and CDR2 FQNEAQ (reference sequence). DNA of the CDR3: TGTGCCAGCAGCCTACAAGCAACTAATGAAAAACTGTTTTTT. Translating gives CASSLQATNEKLFF.

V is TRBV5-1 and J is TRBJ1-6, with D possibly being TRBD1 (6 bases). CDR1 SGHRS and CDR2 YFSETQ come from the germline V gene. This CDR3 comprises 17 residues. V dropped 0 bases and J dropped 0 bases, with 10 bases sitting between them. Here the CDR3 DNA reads TGCGCCAGCAGCTTGGGAACAGGGAGCTCCTATAATTCACCCCTCCACTTT. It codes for CASSLGTGSSYNSPLHF.

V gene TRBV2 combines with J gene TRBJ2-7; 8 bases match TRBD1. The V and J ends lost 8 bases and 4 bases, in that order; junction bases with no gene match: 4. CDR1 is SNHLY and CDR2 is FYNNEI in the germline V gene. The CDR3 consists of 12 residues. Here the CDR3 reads CASGRTGYEQYF. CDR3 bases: TGTGCCAGCGGACGGACAGGGTACGAGCAGTACTTC.

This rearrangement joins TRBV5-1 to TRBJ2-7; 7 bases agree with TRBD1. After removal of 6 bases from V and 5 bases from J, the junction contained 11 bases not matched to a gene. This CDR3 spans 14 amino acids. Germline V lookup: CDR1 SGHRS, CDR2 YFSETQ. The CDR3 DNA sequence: TGCGCCAGCAAAGAGCAGACAGGGATCAACGAGCAGTACTTC. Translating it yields CASKEQTGINEQYF.

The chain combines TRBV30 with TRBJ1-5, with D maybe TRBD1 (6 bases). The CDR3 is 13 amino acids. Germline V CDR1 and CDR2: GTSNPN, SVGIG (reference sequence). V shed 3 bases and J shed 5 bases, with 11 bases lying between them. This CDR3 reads CAWSRGRDQPQHF. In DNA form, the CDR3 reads TGTGCCTGGAGCAGGGGACGGGATCAGCCCCAGCATTTT.

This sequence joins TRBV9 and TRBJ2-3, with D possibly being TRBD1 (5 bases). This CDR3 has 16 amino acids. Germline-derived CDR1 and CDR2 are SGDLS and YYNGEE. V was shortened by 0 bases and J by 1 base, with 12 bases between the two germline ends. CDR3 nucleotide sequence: TGTGCCAGCAGCGTAGGAGTTGACAGTCGCACAGATACGCAGTATTTT. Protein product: CASSVGVDSRTDTQYF.

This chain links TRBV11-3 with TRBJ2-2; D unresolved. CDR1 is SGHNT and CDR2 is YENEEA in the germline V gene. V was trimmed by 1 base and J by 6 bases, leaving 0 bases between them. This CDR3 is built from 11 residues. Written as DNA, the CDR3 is TGTGCCAGCAGCTTAGCCGGGGAGCTGTTTTTT. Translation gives CASSLAGELFF. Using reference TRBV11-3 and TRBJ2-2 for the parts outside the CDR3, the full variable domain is EAGVVQSPRYKIIEKKQPVAFWCNPISGHNTLYWYLQNLGQGPELLIRYENEEAVDDSQLPKDRFSAERLKGVDSTLKIQPAELGDSAVYLCASSLAGELFFGEGSRLTVL.